A single sample is the source of the 26 T cell receptor beta chains below, sequenced in a study of OX40 agonist ivuxolimab in advanced cancers. Clones were read by immunoSEQ multiplex PCR, and TCRdb kept only the in-frame ones, dropping some. The sample includes 20,000 to 25,000 clones, approximately 70% seen only once; the top ten take 20% to 25%. The sample here was CD4+ or CD8+ T cells sorted from blood, taken in a trial of the OX40 agonist ivuxolimab. These receptors were obtained from an adult with an advanced solid tumor such as melanoma, head and neck, liver or kidney cancer.

The rearrangement links TRBV9 to TRBJ2-3; 7 positions match TRBD1. The junction had 7 bases not matched to a gene; V was cut back by 7 bases and J by 5 bases. The CDR3 has 13 amino acids. Germline CDR1 and CDR2: SGDLS and YYNGEE. The DNA of the CDR3 is TGTGCCAGCGGAGACAGGGTTCAAGATACGCAGTATTTT. Its translation: CASGDRVQDTQYF.

The chain links TRBV11-2 to TRBJ1-5; no clear D. Germline V CDR1 and CDR2: SGHAT, FQNNGV. The V end lost 1 base, the J end lost 6 bases, and 13 bases lay between the germline ends. This CDR3 spans 15 amino acids. This chain's CDR3 is CASSLVEGSGQPQHF. CDR3 DNA: TGTGCCAGCAGCTTAGTGGAAGGTTCCGGTCAGCCCCAGCATTTT.

In DNA form, the CDR3 reads TGTGCCAGCAGCGTTACCCTGACTAGCGGGGGGTTGGGTGAGCAGTTCTTC. Its translation: CASSVTLTSGGLGEQFF. The rearrangement links TRBV7-3 to TRBJ2-1, with 13 bases that match TRBD2. Germline values: CDR1 SGHTA, CDR2 FQGTGA. There are 17 residues in the CDR3. V lost 5 bases, J lost 9 bases, and 13 bases stayed unmatched.

V usage is TRBV9 and J usage is TRBJ1-1; no clear D. CDR1 is SGDLS and CDR2 is YYNGEE in the germline V gene. Trimming took off 3 bases at V and 2 bases at J, with 8 bases between the two ends. The CDR3 is made up of 13 amino acids. CDR3 residues: CASSDGINTEAFF. CDR3 in DNA: TGTGCCAGCAGCGACGGGATAAACACTGAAGCTTTCTTT.

This chain joins TRBV6-6 and TRBJ2-7, with TRBD1 identical over 9 bases. The CDR3 loop spans 15 amino acids. Germline-derived CDR1 and CDR2 are MNHNY and SVGAGI (reference sequence). The V gene end was trimmed by 7 bases and the J gene end by 2 bases; junction bases not matched to a gene: 9. CDR3 bases: TGTGCCAGCAACAGTCCGGGACAGGGAGCCTACGAGCAGTACTTC. The encoded protein is CASNSPGQGAYEQYF.

The chain has TRBV5-1 and TRBJ2-7, with 7 bases matching TRBD2. The junction had 7 bases not matched to a gene; V was cut back by 0 bases and J by 4 bases. Germline V lookup: CDR1 SGHRS, CDR2 YFSETQ. The length of the CDR3 is 15 residues. The CDR3 nucleotides are TGCGCCAGCAGCTTGGAGCGGACTAGTGAATACGAGCAGTACTTC. Translated: CASSLERTSEYEQYF.

The rearrangement uses TRBV18 and TRBJ2-7; D ambiguous. The germline gives CDR1 KGHSH, CDR2 LQKENI. This CDR3 is built from 12 residues. Trimming removed 1 base at V and 7 bases at J, with 8 bases between. The CDR3 bases are TGTGCCAGCTCACCACTGGGTGAGGAGCAGTACTTC. It translates to CASSPLGEEQYF.

The rearrangement uses TRBV2 and TRBJ1-2; D ambiguous. CDR3 length: 15 amino acids. The V gene lost 9 bases and the J gene lost 0 bases, with 17 bases spanning the gap. Germline V gene sequence: CDR1 SNHLY, CDR2 FYNNEI. CDR3: CARQTPKGANYGYTF. CDR3 nucleotides: TGTGCCAGGCAGACCCCCAAAGGTGCTAACTATGGCTACACCTTC.

In nucleotides, the CDR3 is TGTGCCAGCAGCTTAGATCCTGACTACACCGGGGAGCTGTTTTTT. It encodes CASSLDPDYTGELFF. The chain joins TRBV11-3 to TRBJ2-2; D is unresolved. The ends were cut back, 0 bases at V and 3 bases at J, with 8 bases in the middle. Germline V gene sequence: CDR1 SGHNT, CDR2 YENEEA. CDR3 length: 15 residues.

CDR3: CASSQGGAQYF. The CDR3 DNA sequence: TGTGCCAGCAGCCAAGGAGGGGCGCAGTACTTC. V gene TRBV5-5 combines with J gene TRBJ2-7; D may be TRBD2 (6 bases). The germline gives CDR1 SGHKS, CDR2 YYEKEE (reference sequence). The V end lost 4 bases, the J end lost 9 bases, and 11 bases lay between the germline ends. The CDR3 is made up of 11 amino acids.

The chain combines TRBV5-8 with TRBJ2-1; TRBD1 matches 10 bases. Trimming cost V 3 bases and J 3 bases; bases outside gene matches: 3. The CDR3 has 15 amino acids. The germline V gene has CDR1 SGHTS and CDR2 YDEGEE. The CDR3: CASSSGTGVYNEQFF. CDR3 bases: TGTGCCAGCAGCTCCGGGACAGGGGTCTACAATGAGCAGTTCTTC.

This clone came up once. The chain recombines TRBV9 with TRBJ1-5; 10 positions agree with TRBD1. The CDR3 runs to 14 residues. Germline V gene data show CDR1 as SGDLS and CDR2 as YYNGEE. The junction had 4 bases not matched to a gene; V was cut back by 7 bases and J by 3 bases. The DNA of the CDR3 is TGTGCCAGCGGACAGGGGGTTTTCAATCAGCCCCAGCATTTT. Its translation: CASGQGVFNQPQHF.

This chain uses TRBV6-1 with TRBJ2-5; D may correspond to TRBD1 or TRBD2 (5 bases each). CDR3 length equals 15 residues. Trimming pared 2 bases from V and 0 bases from J, leaving 10 bases between. Germline V gene sequence: CDR1 MNHNS, CDR2 SASEGT. The CDR3 nucleotides are TGTGCCAGCAGTGAAATGGGGGTCTACCAAGAGACCCAGTACTTC. Translation: CASSEMGVYQETQYF.

The gene calls are TRBV2 and TRBJ2-1; perhaps TRBD1 as D (5 bases). Germline V gene sequence: CDR1 SNHLY, CDR2 FYNNEI. This CDR3 comprises 12 residues. Trimming left V 6 bases short and J 7 bases short, with 10 bases between. The CDR3 here is CASRFRDNEQFF. CDR3 sequence (DNA): TGTGCCAGCAGGTTCAGGGATAATGAGCAGTTCTTC.

The chain couples TRBV21-1 to TRBJ1-6; TRBD1 was called by the table and not checked on the DNA. TRBV21-1 is flagged as a pseudogene. The CDR3 length is 20 residues. CDR3: CASSIVRDRDTAVNNSPLHF. The CDR3, as DNA: TGTGCCAGCAGCATCGTACGGGACAGGGATACTGCCGTCAATAATTCACCCCTCCACTTT.

This clone showed up just once. The V call is TRBV6-5, the J call TRBJ1-4; D remains ambiguous. CDR3 length equals 13 residues. The V and J ends lost 3 bases and 6 bases respectively, with 8 bases between them. The germline CDR1 and CDR2 sequences are MNHEY and SVGAGI. DNA of the CDR3: TGTGCCAGCAGTTATGAAGAGGATGAAAAACTGTTTTTT. Amino acid sequence: CASSYEEDEKLFF.

The J gene is TRBJ2-1, the V gene TRBV5-1, with D perhaps matching TRBD1 (7 bases). The CDR3 covers 16 residues. Germline V gene sequence: CDR1 SGHRS, CDR2 YFSETQ. With 4 bases removed from V and 6 bases from J, the gap between germline ends came to 20 bases. CDR3 nucleotides: TGCGCCAGCAGCAGGACAGGTCGGGAGAGGGCCAATGAGCAGTTCTTC. This encodes CASSRTGRERANEQFF.

This chain connects TRBV6-5 to TRBJ2-5; 8 bases agree with TRBD2. CDR3 length equals 15 residues. CDR1 MNHEY and CDR2 SVGAGI come from the germline V gene. V lost 6 bases and J lost 0; bases outside the gene matches: 6. In DNA, the CDR3 is TGTGCCAGCAGCTCCAGCGGGGGTAACCAAGAGACCCAGTACTTC. It encodes CASSSSGGNQETQYF.

The V and J genes are TRBV28 and TRBJ2-7; either TRBD1 or TRBD2 may fit D (5 bases each). The ends were cut back, 6 bases at V and 2 bases at J, with 11 bases in the middle. Germline values: CDR1 MDHEN, CDR2 SYDVKM. The CDR3 consists of 13 residues. The CDR3: CASRKRGTYEQYF. The CDR3 DNA reads TGTGCCAGCAGAAAGAGGGGTACCTACGAGCAGTACTTC.

The rearrangement joins TRBV7-6 to TRBJ2-7; D is possibly TRBD1 or TRBD2 (5 bases each). The CDR3 runs to 17 residues. Trimming left V 3 bases short and J 1 base short, with 19 bases between. From germline, CDR1 is SGHVS and CDR2 FNYEAQ. CDR3 loop: CASSFTTPGTDSYEQYF. The CDR3 nucleotides are TGTGCCAGCAGCTTCACGACTCCCGGGACCGATTCCTACGAGCAGTACTTC.

The genes are TRBV7-2 and TRBJ2-7; 9 positions match TRBD2. This CDR3 is built from 17 residues. Per germline, CDR1 SGHTA and CDR2 FQGNSA. J gave up 0 bases and V 2 bases, and 8 bases lay outside the gene matches. DNA for the CDR3: TGTGCCAGCAGCTTACTACGAGCGGGGGGCCCCTCCTACGAGCAGTACTTC. As protein: CASSLLRAGGPSYEQYF.

J is TRBJ2-7 and V is TRBV29-1; D may be TRBD2 (5 bases). The germline V gene encodes CDR1 SQVTM and CDR2 ANQGSEA. V was shortened by 2 bases and J by 0 bases, with 14 bases between the two germline ends. The CDR3 runs to 15 residues. CDR3 in DNA: TGCAGCGTTGAATTGTCGTTCGGGGTCTCCTACGAGCAGTACTTC. Residues: CSVELSFGVSYEQYF.

For this clone: One base away lies a much larger clone, so this may be a sequencing read error. The chain is built from TRBV28 and TRBJ2-7; D not resolved. Germline CDR1 is MDHEN and CDR2 is SYDVKM. CDR3 length: 11 amino acids. The V end was cut by 4 bases, the J end by 1 base, with 2 bases between. CDR3 bases: TGTGCCAGCAGTTATTCCTACGAGCAGTACTTC. It translates to CASSYSYEQYF.

The chain couples TRBV11-3 to TRBJ2-1, with D unclear. V was cut by 8 bases and J by 5 bases, with 13 bases left in between. This CDR3 has 13 amino acids. Germline values: CDR1 SGHNT, CDR2 YENEEA. The CDR3 protein is CASLRRNDNEQFF. The DNA of the CDR3 is TGTGCCAGCTTGCGCAGAAACGACAATGAGCAGTTCTTC.

The chain is built from TRBV7-9 and TRBJ1-5; D is unresolved. Trimming removed 4 bases at V and 3 bases at J, with 4 bases between. The CDR3 sequence is 12 residues long. The germline CDR1 and CDR2 sequences are SEHNR and FQNEAQ (reference sequence). The CDR3 loop is CASSSTNQPQHF. CDR3 DNA: TGTGCCAGCAGCTCTACCAATCAGCCCCAGCATTTT.

The rearrangement links TRBV4-2 to TRBJ2-1; D possibly matches TRBD1 or TRBD2 (7 bases each). The CDR3 contains 15 residues. Germline CDR1 LGHNA, CDR2 YNFKEQ. Trimming pared 7 bases from V and 1 base from J, leaving 14 bases between. The CDR3 DNA reads as TGTGCCAGCACCGACAGGGAGGGATCCTACAATGAGCAGTTCTTC. It codes for CASTDREGSYNEQFF.